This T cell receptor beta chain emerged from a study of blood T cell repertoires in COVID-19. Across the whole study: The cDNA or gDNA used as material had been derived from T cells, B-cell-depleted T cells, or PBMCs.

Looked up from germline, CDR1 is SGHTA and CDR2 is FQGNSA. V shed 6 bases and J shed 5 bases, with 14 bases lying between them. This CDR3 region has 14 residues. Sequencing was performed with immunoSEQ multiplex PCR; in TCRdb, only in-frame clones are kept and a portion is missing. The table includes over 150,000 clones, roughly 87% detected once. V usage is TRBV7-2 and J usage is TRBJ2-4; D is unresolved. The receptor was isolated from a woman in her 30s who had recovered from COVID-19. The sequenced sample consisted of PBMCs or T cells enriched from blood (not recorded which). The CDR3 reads CASRPSRSQNIQYF. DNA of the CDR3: TGTGCCAGCAGACCAAGCAGGTCCCAAAACATTCAGTACTTC.